These T cell receptor beta chains were read from a single sample in a study of Graves' ophthalmopathy and Graves' hyperthyroidism. TCRdb re-derived calls from the multiplex PCR reads in MiXCR, one entry per CDR3 protein. The table lists about 550,000 distinct CDR3 sequences, 39% of them singletons. Material: peripheral blood or thyroid tissue (not recorded which). All receptors come from an adult man with Graves' hyperthyroidism. The CDR3 runs from the conserved cysteine through the conserved F or W. D genes are given only for firm matches. Size is stated for part of the rows, as once, few or many counts, or as a class when the clone is expanded.

j_gene: TRBJ2-5
abundance: many
len: 17
v_gene: TRBV6-1
d_gene: TRBD2
CDR3nt: TGTGCCAGCAGTGAAATCGTGGTAGCGGGGAAACAAGAGACCCAGTACTTC
CDR3aa: CASSEIVVAGKQETQYF

j_gene: TRBJ2-2
abundance: once
len: 17
v_gene: TRBV7-9
d_gene: TRBD1
CDR3nt: TGTGCCAGCAGCTCGAGTGCGGGACAGGGGGCCGGCGGGGAGCTGTTTTTT
CDR3aa: CASSSSAGQGAGGELFF

j_gene: TRBJ1-6
abundance: -
len: 16
v_gene: TRBV11-2
d_gene: -
CDR3nt: TGTGCCAGCAGCTACAGGGATGGCTCCTATAATTCACCCCTCCACTTT
CDR3aa: CASSYRDGSYNSPLHF

j_gene: TRBJ2-1
abundance: -
len: 15
v_gene: TRBV20-1
d_gene: TRBD2
CDR3nt: TGCAGTGTAGGGGGGCCGGGACTAGCGGCAAATGAGCAGTTCTTC
CDR3aa: CSVGGPGLAANEQFF

j_gene: TRBJ2-7
abundance: -
len: 16
v_gene: TRBV7-9
d_gene: TRBD2
CDR3nt: TGTGCCAGCAGCCCAGGAGGTGGGGGAGGGCCCCACGAGCAGTACTTC
CDR3aa: CASSPGGGGGPHEQYF

j_gene: TRBJ1-2
abundance: many
len: 13
v_gene: TRBV7-8
d_gene: -
CDR3nt: TGTGCCAGCAGCTTAGTGAGGGAAGGTGGCTACACCTTC
CDR3aa: CASSLVREGGYTF

j_gene: TRBJ2-3
abundance: -
len: 14
v_gene: TRBV29-1
d_gene: TRBD2
CDR3nt: TGCAGCGTTGAAGGTAGCGGGGGCACAGATACGCAGTATTTT
CDR3aa: CSVEGSGGTDTQYF

j_gene: TRBJ2-7
abundance: -
len: 11
v_gene: TRBV29-1
d_gene: -
CDR3nt: TGCAGTTTAAGGGGGGGCTACGAGCAGTACTTC
CDR3aa: CSLRGGYEQYF

j_gene: TRBJ1-2
abundance: many
len: 15
v_gene: TRBV24-1
d_gene: TRBD1
CDR3nt: TGTGCCACCAGTGACCTGGCAGGGGGTAACTATGGCTACACCTTC
CDR3aa: CATSDLAGGNYGYTF

j_gene: TRBJ1-2
abundance: many
len: 13
v_gene: TRBV10-3
d_gene: -
CDR3nt: TGTGCCATCAGGGATACGGACAACTATGGCTACACCTTC
CDR3aa: CAIRDTDNYGYTF

j_gene: TRBJ2-7
abundance: -
len: 16
v_gene: TRBV5-5
d_gene: TRBD2
CDR3nt: TGTGCCAGCAGTTCCTTTCCAGCGGGGTATTCTGACGAGCAGTACTTC
CDR3aa: CASSSFPAGYSDEQYF